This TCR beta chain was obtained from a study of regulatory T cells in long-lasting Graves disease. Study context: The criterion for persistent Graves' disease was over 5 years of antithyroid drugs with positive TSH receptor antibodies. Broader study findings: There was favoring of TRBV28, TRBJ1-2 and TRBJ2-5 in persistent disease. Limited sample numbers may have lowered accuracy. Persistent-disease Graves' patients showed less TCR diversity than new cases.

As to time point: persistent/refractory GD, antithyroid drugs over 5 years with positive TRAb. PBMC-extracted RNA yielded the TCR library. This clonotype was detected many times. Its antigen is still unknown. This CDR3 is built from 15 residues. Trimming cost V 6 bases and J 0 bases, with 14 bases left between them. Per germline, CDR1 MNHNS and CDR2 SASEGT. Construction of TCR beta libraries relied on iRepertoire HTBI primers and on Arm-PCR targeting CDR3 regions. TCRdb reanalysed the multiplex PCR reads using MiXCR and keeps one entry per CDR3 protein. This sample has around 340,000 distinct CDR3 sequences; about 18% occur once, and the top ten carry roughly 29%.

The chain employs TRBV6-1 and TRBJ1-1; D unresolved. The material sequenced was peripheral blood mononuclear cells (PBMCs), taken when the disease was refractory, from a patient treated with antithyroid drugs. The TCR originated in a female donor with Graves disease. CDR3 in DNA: TGTGCCAGCAGAGACCCGGCGCGGTTGAACACTGAAGCTTTCTTT. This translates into CASRDPARLNTEAFF.